The 32 T cell receptor beta chains given below trace back to one sample, sequenced in a study of Graves' ophthalmopathy and Graves' hyperthyroidism listed by TCRdb under 2018. Sequencing was carried out with an Illumina HiSeq 2000. TCR beta CDR3 regions were amplified from RNA transcripts for repertoire sequencing. A first-round RT-PCR used HTBI primers with the Qiagen OneStep RT-PCR kit, followed by a second-round multiplex PCR, size selection and purification. The raw public data were reprocessed by TCRdb itself: fastp quality trimming at Q25, MiXCR clonotype calling, in-frame beta chains only. Identical CDR3 protein sequences are pooled into one entry, listed with their most common genes and DNA. The sample table records some 47,000 distinct CDR3 sequences; around half of these occur just once. The ten largest clones capture under 30% of the sample. Material for sequencing was peripheral blood. These receptors came from an adult man with Graves' ophthalmopathy.

The J gene is TRBJ2-5, the V gene TRBV20-1; TRBD2 aligns across 9 bases. CDR1 and CDR2 (germline): DFQATT, SNEGSKA (reference sequence). The ends lost 0 bases at V and 5 bases at J; junction bases unmatched: 1. The CDR3 spans 13 residues. The chain's CDR3 is CSARDGTSETQYF. The CDR3 nucleotides are TGCAGTGCTAGAGACGGGACTAGCGAGACCCAGTACTTC.

The chain recombines TRBV6-1 with TRBJ1-1, with D perhaps TRBD1 (5 bases). V was cut by 1 base and J by 8 bases, with 11 bases left in between. CDR1 MNHNS and CDR2 SASEGT come from the germline V gene. This CDR3 spans 13 amino acids. CDR3 bases: TGTGCCAGCAGTGAAGGGGGACTAGCGGAAGCTTTCTTT. Amino acids: CASSEGGLAEAFF.

This clonotype was counted many times. V usage is TRBV12-3 or TRBV12-4 and J usage is TRBJ1-4; D not certain. The CDR3 sequence is 12 residues long. The germline V and J ends were trimmed by 2 bases and 3 bases, with 1 base remaining between them. The DNA of the CDR3 is TGTGCCAGCAGTTTATCTAATGAAAAACTGTTTTTT. Translated: CASSLSNEKLFF.

The chain combines TRBV9 with TRBJ2-3; D assignment may be TRBD1 or TRBD2 (5 bases each). The germline V gene encodes CDR1 SGDLS and CDR2 YYNGEE. The V end lost 4 bases, the J end lost 2 bases, and 14 bases lay between the germline ends. The CDR3 runs 15 residues. CDR3 residues: CASSLRDGNTDTQYF. The CDR3 DNA reads as TGTGCCAGCAGCCTCCGGGACGGAAACACAGATACGCAGTATTTT.

This clonotype occurred once. The CDR3 reads CSARDSSTNYGYTF. DNA for the CDR3: TGCAGTGCTAGAGATTCGTCAACCAACTATGGCTACACCTTC. The V call is TRBV20-1, the J call TRBJ1-2, with no clear D. The V gene's germline CDR1 is DFQATT and CDR2 SNEGSKA (reference sequence). Trimming left V 0 bases short and J 2 bases short, with 10 bases between. This CDR3 has 14 amino acids.

Worth noting for this clonotype: A read error may explain this, as a much larger clone is one base away. Lacking the conserved final phenylalanine or tryptophan, this CDR3 likely reflects a read error. This chain links TRBV30 with TRBJ2-3; a weak D match, TRBD1 (6 bases). V was trimmed by 0 bases and J by 2 bases, leaving 12 bases between them. This CDR3 contains 15 residues. CDR1 is GTSNPN and CDR2 is SVGIG in the germline V gene (reference sequence). CDR3 residues: CAWSVQGTVTDTQYS. The CDR3 DNA reads TGTGCCTGGAGTGTACAGGGAACAGTCACAGATACGCAGTATTCT.

V gene TRBV6-2 or TRBV6-3 combines with J gene TRBJ2-1; TRBD2 aligns across 9 bases. Trimming cost V 8 bases and J 4 bases; bases outside gene matches: 15. There are 17 residues in the CDR3. From germline, CDR1 is MNHEY and CDR2 SVGEGT. The CDR3, as DNA: TGTGCCAGCCAAGGGGGGTCGGGACTAGCCCATTACAATGAGCAGTTCTTC. Its protein product is CASQGGSGLAHYNEQFF.

V usage is TRBV18 and J usage is TRBJ2-4; D is perhaps TRBD1 or TRBD2 (6 bases each). V was trimmed by 6 bases and J by 8 bases, leaving 14 bases between them. Germline V CDR1 and CDR2: KGHSH, LQKENI. The CDR3 loop spans 13 amino acids. The CDR3 loop is CASSGEGGDIQYF. The CDR3 region has the DNA TGTGCCAGCTCGGGCGAGGGGGGAGACATTCAGTACTTC.

V and J are TRBV29-1 and TRBJ2-1; 9 nucleotides align to TRBD1. Germline V lookup: CDR1 SQVTM, CDR2 ANQGSEA. The CDR3 contains 13 residues. After removal of 8 bases from V and 6 bases from J, the junction contained 8 bases not matched to a gene. The CDR3 spells CSSRDRAGNEQFF. The CDR3 nucleotides read TGCAGCTCCCGGGACAGGGCTGGCAATGAGCAGTTCTTC.

This clonotype was counted once. The chain uses TRBV9 and TRBJ2-5; unclear D gene. Per germline, CDR1 SGDLS and CDR2 YYNGEE. V lost 3 bases, J lost 5 bases, and 14 bases lay in between. The CDR3 has 14 residues. The CDR3 here is CASSANWNPETQYF. CDR3 nucleotide sequence: TGTGCCAGCAGCGCCAATTGGAACCCCGAGACCCAGTACTTC. Drawing the rest from reference TRBV9 and TRBJ2-5, the complete variable domain is DSGVTQTPKHLITATGQRVTLRCSPRSGDLSVYWYQQSLDQGLQFLIQYYNGEERAKGNILERFSAQQFPDLHSELNLSSLELGDSALYFCASSANWNPETQYFGPGTRLLVL.

This clonotype was observed at least ten times. The J gene is TRBJ1-5, the V gene TRBV6-1, with a possible D match to TRBD1 (6 bases). The CDR3 sequence is 11 residues long. Germline V CDR1 and CDR2: MNHNS, SASEGT. With 5 bases removed from V and 9 bases from J, the gap between germline ends came to 8 bases. This chain's CDR3 is CASSQGGPQHF. The CDR3 nucleotides are TGTGCCAGCAGTCAAGGGGGGCCCCAGCATTTT.

V gene TRBV7-2 combines with J gene TRBJ2-7, with 8 bases lining up with TRBD1. The CDR3 extends over 11 amino acids. The junction had 5 bases not matched to a gene; V was cut back by 5 bases and J by 11 bases. Germline V CDR1 and CDR2: SGHTA, FQGNSA. The CDR3 here is CASSMDRVEYF. As DNA, the CDR3 is TGTGCCAGCAGCATGGACAGGGTTGAGTACTTC.

This clonotype occurred many times. This rearrangement joins TRBV5-1 to TRBJ2-7; D remains ambiguous. V was shortened by 2 bases and J by 3 bases, with 3 bases between the two germline ends. The CDR3 sequence is 11 residues long. Germline V gene sequence: CDR1 SGHRS, CDR2 YFSETQ. DNA for the CDR3: TGCGCCAGCAGCTTTGACTACGAGCAGTACTTC. Translating gives CASSFDYEQYF.

This clonotype has ten or more counts. This chain links TRBV12-3 or TRBV12-4 with TRBJ1-1; D might be TRBD1 (5 bases). This CDR3 region has 16 residues. Between the trimmed V and J ends, which lost 6 bases and 5 bases, there was a span of 22 bases. Here the CDR3 reads CASSPRQYEWMTEAFF. CDR3 sequence (DNA): TGTGCCAGCAGCCCCCGACAGTACGAGTGGATGACTGAAGCTTTCTTT.

The chain has TRBV10-3 and TRBJ1-3, with TRBD1 as a possible D gene (6 bases). Trimming took 0 bases from V and 1 from J, leaving 13 bases between them. The CDR3 is made up of 17 amino acids. The germline gives CDR1 ENHRY, CDR2 SYGVKD. CDR3 sequence: CAISESQGLMSGNTIYF. CDR3 bases: TGTGCCATCAGTGAGTCTCAGGGGCTGATGTCTGGAAACACCATATATTTT.

This clonotype was recorded at least ten times. J is TRBJ2-7 and V is TRBV20-1; 14 bases are a match to TRBD2. V trimming: 0 bases; J trimming: 0 bases; junction bases outside the gene matches: 10. The CDR3 sequence is 19 residues long. Germline V gene data show CDR1 as DFQATT and CDR2 as SNEGSKA (reference sequence). The CDR3 DNA sequence: TGCAGTGCTAGAGACACAGGGACTAGCGGGAGCGGGGTCTCCTACGAGCAGTACTTC. Encoded protein: CSARDTGTSGSGVSYEQYF.

The V gene is TRBV20-1, the J gene TRBJ2-5, with D maybe TRBD1 (5 bases). The V and J ends lost 5 bases and 7 bases respectively, with 20 bases between them. Germline V gene lookup returns CDR1 DFQATT and CDR2 SNEGSKA (reference sequence). The CDR3 totals 14 residues. This CDR3 is CSAASPGQVGTQYF. The CDR3 DNA reads TGCAGTGCTGCGTCACCCGGACAAGTCGGGACCCAGTACTTC.

This clonotype ranks as medium-sized. Here the CDR3 reads CATSRDDSPLHF. In DNA, the CDR3 is TGTGCCACCAGCAGGGACGATTCACCCCTCCACTTT. The V call is TRBV24-1, the J call TRBJ1-6; D possibly corresponds to TRBD1 (5 bases). Germline V gene data show CDR1 as KGHDR and CDR2 as SFDVKD. V shed 7 bases and J shed 8 bases, with 8 bases lying between them. The CDR3 totals 12 residues.

In its sample, this clonotype is medium-sized. This chain links TRBV20-1 with TRBJ2-1, with D unresolved. This CDR3 has 14 residues. V lost 3 bases and J lost 4, with 13 bases in between. CDR1 and CDR2 from the germline V gene are DFQATT and SNEGSKA (reference sequence). The CDR3 coding sequence is TGCAGTGCTAGTGTGCTCACCACATACAATGAGCAGTTCTTC. Its translation: CSASVLTTYNEQFF.

This clonotype has just a few counts. V usage is TRBV4-3 and J usage is TRBJ2-1; TRBD1 matches at 11 bases. Germline CDR1 is LGHNA and CDR2 is YSLEER. Losses at the gene ends were 0 bases for V and 6 bases for J; bases not matched to a gene: 4. The CDR3 runs 16 residues. For the CDR3, the DNA is TGCGCCAGCAGCCAAGATATAGGGACAGGGGGCAATGAGCAGTTCTTC. Translated: CASSQDIGTGGNEQFF.

About this clonotype itself: A read error may produce the germline difference seen at one junction end. The gene calls are TRBV7-9 and TRBJ2-7, with 8 bases matching TRBD2. The CDR3 totals 15 residues. CDR1 is SEHNR, CDR2 FQNEAQ, per germline (reference sequence). The CDR3 DNA follows: TGTGCCAGCGGCTTCGGGTCAGCGGGAGCCTACGAGCAGTACTTC. Amino acids: CASGFGSAGAYEQYF.

The J gene is TRBJ2-2, the V gene TRBV20-1; D is perhaps TRBD2 (5 bases). The CDR3 loop spans 12 amino acids. Looked up from germline, CDR1 is DFQATT and CDR2 is SNEGSKA (reference sequence). Trimming shortened V by 6 bases and J by 6 bases, and 11 bases separated the two germline ends. The CDR3 reads CSAQRAAGELFF. Here the CDR3 DNA reads TGCAGTGCCCAGAGGGCTGCCGGGGAGCTGTTTTTT.

This CDR3 is CASSLTLAGSEQFF. The CDR3 DNA reads as TGTGCCAGCAGCTTAACGTTGGCCGGAAGTGAGCAGTTCTTC. V gene TRBV7-3 combines with J gene TRBJ2-1; D is unclear. CDR1 and CDR2 (germline): SGHTA, FQGTGA. With 0 bases removed from V and 9 bases from J, the gap between germline ends came to 12 bases. The CDR3 has 14 residues.

This clonotype occurred many times. The V gene is TRBV12-3 or TRBV12-4, the J gene TRBJ2-5; TRBD1 or TRBD2 may be the D gene (5 bases each). The CDR3 is made up of 13 amino acids. V was shortened by 10 bases and J by 0 bases, with 12 bases between the two germline ends. CDR3 region: CANSPGHQETQYF. In nucleotides, the CDR3 is TGTGCCAACTCACCGGGACACCAAGAGACCCAGTACTTC.

This clonotype was counted ten times or more. The chain links TRBV19 to TRBJ2-1; 10 positions agree with TRBD1. This CDR3 spans 15 amino acids. J lost 10 bases, V lost 3 bases, and 9 bases had no gene match. CDR1 is LNHDA, CDR2 SQIVND, per germline (reference sequence). CDR3 in amino acids: CASSIPRDRGVEQFF. In DNA, the CDR3 is TGTGCCAGTAGTATCCCCCGGGACAGGGGCGTCGAGCAGTTCTTC.

The chain combines TRBV9 with TRBJ2-5, with 8 positions matching TRBD2. CDR3 size: 15 residues. V shed 4 bases, J shed 5 bases, and the junction held 10 bases outside the gene matches. Germline values: CDR1 SGDLS, CDR2 YYNGEE. DNA of the CDR3: TGTGCCAGCAGCCCACCCACGGGAGGGCGGGAGACCCAGTACTTC. Translating it yields CASSPPTGGRETQYF.

By its share, this clonotype is medium-sized. V is TRBV2 and J is TRBJ1-5, with D possibly TRBD1 on 5 matching bases. V was shortened by 3 bases and J by 1 base, with 10 bases between the two germline ends. This CDR3 is 15 amino acids long. The germline V gene has CDR1 SNHLY and CDR2 FYNNEI. CDR3 residues: CASSDTGWSNQPQHF. As DNA, the CDR3 is TGTGCCAGCAGTGATACAGGTTGGAGCAATCAGCCCCAGCATTTT.

The chain joins TRBV19 to TRBJ2-5, with D maybe TRBD2 (5 bases). With 3 bases removed from V and 1 base from J, the gap between germline ends came to 15 bases. Germline assignment: CDR1 LNHDA and CDR2 SQIVND (reference sequence). The CDR3 spans 16 residues. DNA for the CDR3: TGTGCCAGTAGTATGAGTGCTAGCAGACTCCAAGAGACCCAGTACTTC. It yields the protein CASSMSASRLQETQYF.

The chain couples TRBV10-3 to TRBJ1-2, with 9 bases fitting TRBD1. The germline V gene has CDR1 ENHRY and CDR2 SYGVKD. CDR3 length: 14 residues. V was pared by 5 bases and J by 4 bases, with 5 bases of the junction left unmatched. CDR3 sequence: CAISRDRVSYGYTF. In DNA, the CDR3 is TGTGCCATCAGTAGGGACAGGGTGTCCTATGGCTACACCTTC.

For this clonotype: Mismatch with germline at one junction end may stem from a read error. This sequence joins TRBV2 and TRBJ1-4, with D perhaps TRBD1 (5 bases). This CDR3 has 14 residues. The germline V gene encodes CDR1 SNHLY and CDR2 FYNNEI. CDR3 amino acids: CASSRDGTNGKLFF. The CDR3 DNA reads TGTGCCAGCAGTCGGGACGGCACAAATGGAAAACTGTTTTTT.

The table lists this clonotype with a few counts. The chain carries TRBV20-1 and TRBJ1-4; TRBD1 matches 7 bases. V gave up 6 bases and J gave up 3 bases; unmatched junction bases: 7. This CDR3 spans 14 amino acids. The germline gives CDR1 DFQATT, CDR2 SNEGSKA (reference sequence). The CDR3 here is CSAMETGPNEKLFF. The CDR3 DNA reads TGCAGTGCAATGGAGACAGGGCCTAATGAAAAACTGTTTTTT.

As regards this clonotype: The junction departs from the called germline gene at one end, perhaps through a read error. The chain has TRBV5-1 and TRBJ2-3; D gene ambiguous. Germline V CDR1 and CDR2: SGHRS, YFSETQ. This CDR3 comprises 13 residues. DNA for the CDR3: TGCACCAGCAGCTTGTTCGGCACAGATACGCAGTATTTT. It encodes CTSSLFGTDTQYF. The whole variable domain, filled in from reference TRBV5-1 and TRBJ2-3, reads KAGVTQTPRYLIKTRGQQVTLSCSPISGHRSVSWYQQTPGQGLQFLFEYFSETQRNKGNFPGRFSGRQFSNSRSEMNVSTLELGDSALYLCTSSLFGTDTQYFGPGTRLTVL.